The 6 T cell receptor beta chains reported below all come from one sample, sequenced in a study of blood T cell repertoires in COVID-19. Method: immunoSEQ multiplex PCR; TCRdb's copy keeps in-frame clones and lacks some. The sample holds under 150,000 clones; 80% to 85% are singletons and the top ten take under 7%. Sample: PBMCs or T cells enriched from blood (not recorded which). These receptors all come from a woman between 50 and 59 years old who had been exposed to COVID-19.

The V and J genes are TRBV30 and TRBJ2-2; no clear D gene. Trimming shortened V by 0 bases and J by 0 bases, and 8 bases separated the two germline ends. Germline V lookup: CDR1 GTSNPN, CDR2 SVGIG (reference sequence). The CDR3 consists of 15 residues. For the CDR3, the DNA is TGTGCCTGGAGTGTGGTCGCGGCGAACACCGGGGAGCTGTTTTTT. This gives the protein CAWSVVAANTGELFF.

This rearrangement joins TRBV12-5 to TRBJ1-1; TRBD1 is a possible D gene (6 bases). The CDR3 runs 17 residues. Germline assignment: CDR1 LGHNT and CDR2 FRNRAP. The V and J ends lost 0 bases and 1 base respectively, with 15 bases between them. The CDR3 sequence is CASGLVLGGGWNTEAFF. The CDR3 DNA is TGTGCTAGTGGTTTGGTACTTGGGGGCGGCTGGAACACTGAAGCTTTCTTT.

The CDR3 is CATRASGGISGNTIYF. In DNA, the CDR3 is TGTGCCACCCGAGCATCCGGCGGTATCTCTGGAAACACCATATATTTT. The V and J genes are TRBV15 and TRBJ1-3; D remains unclear. The CDR3 sequence is 16 residues long. Looked up from germline, CDR1 is LNHNV and CDR2 is YYDKDF (reference sequence). V lost 8 bases, J lost 0 bases, and 17 bases lay in between.

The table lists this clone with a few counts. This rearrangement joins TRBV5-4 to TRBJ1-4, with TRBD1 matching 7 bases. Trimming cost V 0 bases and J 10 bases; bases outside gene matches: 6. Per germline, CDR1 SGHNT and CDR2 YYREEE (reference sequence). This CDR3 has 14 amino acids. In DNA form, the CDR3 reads TGTGCCAGCAGCTTGGAGGGACAGCAAGGAAAACTGTTTTTT. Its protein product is CASSLEGQQGKLFF.

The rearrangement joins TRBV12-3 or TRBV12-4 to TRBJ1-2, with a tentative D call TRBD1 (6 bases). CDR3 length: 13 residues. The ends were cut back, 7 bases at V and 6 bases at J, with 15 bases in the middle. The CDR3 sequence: CASTNMQGNGYTF. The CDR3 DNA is TGTGCCAGCACCAACATGCAGGGGAATGGCTACACCTTC.

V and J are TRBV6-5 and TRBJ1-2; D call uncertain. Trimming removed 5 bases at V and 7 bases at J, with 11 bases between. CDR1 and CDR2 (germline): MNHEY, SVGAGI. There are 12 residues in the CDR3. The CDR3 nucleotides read TGTGCCAGCAGTAGTCGGGTGTTTGGCTACACCTTC. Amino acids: CASSSRVFGYTF.